Each of the 32 T cell receptor beta chains below was sequenced from the same sample in a study of blood T cell repertoires in COVID-19 (dated by TCRdb to about 2020). The library was made by the immunoSEQ multiplex PCR assay. Sourced from immuneACCESS, this table was stored by TCRdb with only in-frame sequences that have V and J called. A share of the clones is absent; for the studies checked, an unresolved V gene accounts for under half, and the remainder has no known explanation. In all, the sample holds around 250,000 clones, and roughly 88% of those were seen once. Around 3.1% of the sample is taken by the ten largest. The sample consisted of PBMCs or T cells enriched from blood (not recorded which). These receptors were taken from a woman aged 40 to 55 who had been exposed to COVID-19.

This chain connects TRBV19 to TRBJ2-3, with 8 bases identical to TRBD1. V lost 8 bases and J lost 4; bases outside the gene matches: 5. The CDR3 is 13 amino acids. The germline V gene has CDR1 LNHDA and CDR2 SQIVND (reference sequence). CDR3 residues: CASSDRGPDTQYF. CDR3 bases: TGTGCCAGTTCTGACAGGGGCCCAGATACGCAGTATTTT.

The rearrangement joins TRBV7-9 to TRBJ1-4, with TRBD1 matching over 8 bases. This CDR3 is 16 amino acids long. The germline V gene has CDR1 SEHNR and CDR2 FQNEAQ (reference sequence). V shed 2 bases, J shed 2 bases, and the junction held 4 bases outside the gene matches. The CDR3 region has the DNA TGTGCCAGCAGCTTACCGACAGGGGTGACTAATGAAAAACTGTTTTTT. Its translation: CASSLPTGVTNEKLFF.

The chain has TRBV7-2 and TRBJ1-2; D ambiguous. Between the trimmed V and J ends, which lost 1 base and 4 bases, there was a span of 13 bases. CDR3 length: 15 residues. Germline V gene sequence: CDR1 SGHTA, CDR2 FQGNSA. For the CDR3, the DNA is TGTGCCAGCAGCTTAGGAGGAACATCGGCCTATGGCTACACCTTC. Amino acid sequence: CASSLGGTSAYGYTF.

The chain uses TRBV18 and TRBJ2-7, with 12 nucleotides matching TRBD2. The V gene's germline CDR1 is KGHSH and CDR2 LQKENI. The CDR3 has 15 amino acids. The trim removed 5 bases at V and 3 bases at J, leaving 5 bases unmatched. The CDR3 region has the DNA TGTGCCAGCTCATTCGGACTAGCGGGGCTCTACGAGCAGTACTTC. Protein: CASSFGLAGLYEQYF.

About this clone itself: A read error may account for a junction end that differs from germline. Other DNA sequences in the sample encode the same CDR3. The gene calls are TRBV5-1 and TRBJ1-5, with D possibly being TRBD1 (5 bases). This CDR3 comprises 14 residues. The germline CDR1 and CDR2 sequences are SGHRS and YFSETQ. As DNA, the CDR3 is TGTGCCAGCAGCTTAGGGGAGGGCAATCAGCCCCAGCATTTT. It specifies CASSLGEGNQPQHF.

This sequence joins TRBV20-1 and TRBJ1-1; D remains unclear. Trimming removed 6 bases from V and 7 bases from J, with 12 bases in between. Germline V gene data show CDR1 as DFQATT and CDR2 as SNEGSKA (reference sequence). This CDR3 region has 11 residues. The CDR3 sequence: CSAEGLGEAFF. The CDR3, as DNA: TGCAGTGCGGAGGGCTTGGGTGAAGCTTTCTTT.

This clone appeared a single time. The chain links TRBV5-1 to TRBJ2-7; possibly TRBD2 for D (6 bases). Trimming stripped 4 bases from V and 2 bases from J, with 13 bases between. CDR3 length: 14 amino acids. Germline CDR1 SGHRS, CDR2 YFSETQ. CDR3 sequence: CASSNGGLAYEQYF. The CDR3 bases are TGCGCCAGCAGCAATGGGGGGTTAGCCTACGAGCAGTACTTC.

Comments on this clone: The sample contains more than one DNA sequence encoding this CDR3. The J gene is TRBJ1-5, the V gene TRBV7-2, with 9 bases that match TRBD1. V lost 3 bases to trimming and J lost 1 base; unmatched junction nucleotides: 1. The CDR3 runs 15 residues. Per germline, CDR1 SGHTA and CDR2 FQGNSA. The DNA for the CDR3 is TGTGCCAGCAGCTTCGGACAGGGGAGCAATCAGCCCCAGCATTTT. As protein: CASSFGQGSNQPQHF.

The chain is built from TRBV28 and TRBJ1-3, with a possible D match to TRBD1 (5 bases). CDR1 is MDHEN, CDR2 SYDVKM, per germline. The V gene lost 5 bases and the J gene lost 0 bases, with 17 bases spanning the gap. The length of the CDR3 is 17 residues. DNA for the CDR3: TGTGCCAGCAGTCCGGGGGGGGGTGAGTCCTCTGGAAACACCATATATTTT. Its translation is CASSPGGGESSGNTIYF.

The chain links TRBV29-1 to TRBJ1-1; D may be TRBD1 (5 bases). The CDR3 extends over 12 amino acids. CDR1 is SQVTM and CDR2 is ANQGSEA in the germline V gene. The ends were cut back, 6 bases at V and 2 bases at J, with 10 bases in the middle. The CDR3 sequence is CSVQGPNTEAFF. The CDR3 bases are TGCAGCGTCCAGGGTCCCAACACTGAAGCTTTCTTT.

This sequence joins TRBV7-6 and TRBJ2-2; 10 positions match TRBD2. The CDR3 is made up of 17 amino acids. With V trimmed by 1 base and J by 3 bases, 5 bases remained unmatched. Germline loops: CDR1 SGHVS, CDR2 FNYEAQ. CDR3 amino acids: CASSLVASGGYTGELFF. The CDR3 coding sequence is TGTGCCAGCAGCTTAGTCGCTAGCGGGGGATACACCGGGGAGCTGTTTTTT.

This clone has a single count. In DNA, the CDR3 is TGTGCCAGCAGCCCGTCGCGGGAGACCCAGTACTTC. This sequence encodes CASSPSRETQYF. The V and J genes are TRBV7-2 and TRBJ2-5; D remains ambiguous. This CDR3 is 12 amino acids long. Germline values: CDR1 SGHTA, CDR2 FQGNSA. Trimming removed 5 bases from V and 5 bases from J, with 9 bases in between.

CDR3 sequence reads: CATSLGQGNYGYTF. The CDR3 nucleotides are TGTGCCACCAGCCTGGGACAGGGGAACTATGGCTACACCTTC. The V gene is TRBV15, the J gene TRBJ1-2; 10 nucleotides match TRBD1. Germline loops: CDR1 LNHNV, CDR2 YYDKDF (reference sequence). V was pared by 5 bases and J by 2 bases, with 2 bases of the junction left unmatched. This CDR3 has 14 residues.

J is TRBJ2-5 and V is TRBV6-5, with no clear D. This CDR3 spans 11 amino acids. The V end lost 10 bases, the J end lost 5 bases, and 11 bases lay between the germline ends. Per the germline V gene, CDR1 is MNHEY and CDR2 is SVGAGI. Here the CDR3 reads CATAYEETQYF. CDR3 nucleotides: TGTGCCACCGCATACGAGGAGACCCAGTACTTC.

The V gene is TRBV9, the J gene TRBJ2-2; TRBD2 matches 7 bases. The germline V gene has CDR1 SGDLS and CDR2 YYNGEE. The CDR3 consists of 16 residues. The trim removed 0 bases at V and 5 bases at J, leaving 7 bases unmatched. The CDR3 DNA follows: TGTGCCAGCAGCGTAGTCGGGACTATCAGTACCGGGGAGCTGTTTTTT. Translating it yields CASSVVGTISTGELFF.

V usage is TRBV5-1 and J usage is TRBJ2-5, with D possibly matching TRBD1 (5 bases). V lost 0 bases and J lost 1, with 13 bases in between. Germline CDR1 SGHRS, CDR2 YFSETQ. The CDR3 is 16 amino acids. The CDR3 region has the DNA TGCGCCAGCAGCTTGGGGATGGGGCGAACCCAAGAGACCCAGTACTTC. The encoded protein is CASSLGMGRTQETQYF.

This clone has a single count. The chain carries TRBV7-9 and TRBJ1-1; 7 nucleotides align to TRBD1. Germline V gene sequence: CDR1 SEHNR, CDR2 FQNEAQ (reference sequence). This CDR3 has 14 amino acids. The V gene end was trimmed by 4 bases and the J gene end by 2 bases; junction bases not matched to a gene: 4. CDR3 amino acids: CASSSGQINTEAFF. The CDR3 bases are TGTGCCAGCAGCTCGGGACAGATAAACACTGAAGCTTTCTTT.

The V and J genes are TRBV10-3 and TRBJ1-2, with TRBD1 matching 10 bases. The CDR3 totals 14 residues. Germline loops: CDR1 ENHRY, CDR2 SYGVKD. V shed 6 bases and J 8 bases; nucleotides not matched to a gene: 9. The CDR3 coding sequence is TGTGCCATCAGCCCGGGACAGGGGATCTCGGGCTACACCTTC. This translates into CAISPGQGISGYTF.

The chain has TRBV6-5 and TRBJ1-2; the D gene is possibly TRBD1 (5 bases). V lost 5 bases and J 0 bases, leaving 13 bases between the germline ends. The CDR3 covers 15 residues. In germline, CDR1 is MNHEY, CDR2 SVGAGI. The CDR3 loop reads CASSLTGGTNYGYTF. The CDR3 nucleotides are TGTGCCAGCAGTCTCACGGGGGGTACTAACTATGGCTACACCTTC.

The CDR3 DNA reads as TGTGCCAGCAGGCAAAGAGGTGGGGGGAGGGCCGGGGAGCTGTTTTTT. Protein sequence: CASRQRGGGRAGELFF. The rearrangement joins TRBV27 to TRBJ2-2; 7 bases line up with TRBD2. Germline V lookup: CDR1 MNHEY, CDR2 SMNVEV (reference sequence). Trimming cost V 6 bases and J 6 bases; bases outside gene matches: 13. The CDR3 loop spans 16 amino acids.

V is TRBV12-5 and J is TRBJ1-6; 8 bases are a match to TRBD1. V gave up 8 bases and J gave up 5 bases; unmatched junction bases: 11. CDR1 is LGHNT, CDR2 FRNRAP, per germline. The CDR3 runs to 16 residues. The CDR3, as DNA: TGTGCTAGTTCCTACTCAGGGGGCTTCGATAATTCACCCCTCCACTTT. It encodes CASSYSGGFDNSPLHF.

To note about this clone: Other DNA sequences within the sample encode an identical CDR3. The J gene is TRBJ2-3, the V gene TRBV7-2; TRBD2 matches 11 bases. V was pared by 5 bases and J by 3 bases, with 4 bases of the junction left unmatched. The CDR3 sequence is 15 residues long. CDR1 and CDR2 (germline): SGHTA, FQGNSA. The CDR3 sequence: CASSPLAGGTDTQYF. DNA for the CDR3: TGTGCCAGCAGCCCCCTAGCGGGAGGAACAGATACGCAGTATTTT.

The J gene is TRBJ1-6, the V gene TRBV2, with D perhaps matching TRBD1 (6 bases). Trimming took 5 bases from V and 10 from J, leaving 21 bases between them. The CDR3 totals 16 residues. CDR1 SNHLY and CDR2 FYNNEI come from the germline V gene. The CDR3 protein is CASSFGQPVSRSPLHF. CDR3 coding DNA: TGTGCCAGCAGTTTCGGACAGCCGGTCTCTAGGTCACCCCTCCACTTT.

This chain uses TRBV29-1 with TRBJ2-1; 7 bases line up with TRBD1. V was clipped by 5 bases and J by 4 bases; unmatched bases: 8. The V gene's germline CDR1 is SQVTM and CDR2 ANQGSEA. This CDR3 has 14 residues. CDR3 residues: CSVKTGSGYNEQFF. In DNA, the CDR3 is TGCAGCGTTAAGACAGGGTCGGGTTACAATGAGCAGTTCTTC.

The chain has TRBV7-9 and TRBJ1-5, with D unclear. CDR3 length equals 12 residues. V dropped 1 base and J dropped 7 bases, with 5 bases sitting between them. Germline CDR1 and CDR2: SEHNR and FQNEAQ (reference sequence). The CDR3 sequence is CASSLGEQPQHF. CDR3 in DNA: TGTGCCAGCAGCTTAGGGGAGCAGCCCCAGCATTTT.

The chain couples TRBV29-1 to TRBJ1-3; D possibly corresponds to TRBD1 (5 bases). The CDR3 runs 13 residues. CDR1 and CDR2 (germline): SQVTM, ANQGSEA. Trimming stripped 5 bases from V and 1 base from J, with 9 bases between. The CDR3 bases are TGCAGCGTTAACGACAGATCTGGAAACACCATATATTTT. This translates into CSVNDRSGNTIYF.

This CDR3 reads CATSSPRGSYGYTF. CDR3 nucleotide sequence: TGTGCCACCAGCTCACCTAGGGGGAGCTATGGCTACACCTTC. The rearrangement uses TRBV15 and TRBJ1-2, with D tentatively TRBD1 (6 bases). The V gene lost 5 bases and the J gene lost 4 bases, with 14 bases spanning the gap. Per germline, CDR1 LNHNV and CDR2 YYDKDF (reference sequence). The CDR3 is 14 amino acids.

This clone was detected once. This chain joins TRBV5-1 and TRBJ1-1; 8 nucleotides agree with TRBD1. The CDR3 totals 16 residues. The ends lost 4 bases at V and 3 bases at J; junction bases unmatched: 11. Germline lookup yields CDR1 SGHRS and CDR2 YFSETQ. CDR3 bases: TGCGCCAGCAGCGCGGGACAGGACCGGAGGCACACTGAAGCTTTCTTT. It yields the protein CASSAGQDRRHTEAFF.

The chain joins TRBV15 to TRBJ2-1; TRBD2 agrees at 10 bases. V was pared by 6 bases and J by 4 bases, with 12 bases of the junction left unmatched. The CDR3 covers 17 residues. The germline CDR1 and CDR2 sequences are LNHNV and YYDKDF (reference sequence). Here the CDR3 reads CATRGQEAGGVYNEQFF. The CDR3 region has the DNA TGTGCCACCAGAGGCCAGGAAGCGGGAGGGGTATACAATGAGCAGTTCTTC. Supplemented by reference TRBV15 and TRBJ2-1, the full variable domain reads DAMVIQNPRYQVTQFGKPVTLSCSQTLNHNVMYWYQQKSSQAPKLLFHYYDKDFNNEADTPDNFQSRRPNTSFCFLDIRSPGLGDTAMYLCATRGQEAGGVYNEQFFGPGTRLTVL.

The CDR3 here is CASSSQKTGNQPQHF. The CDR3 DNA follows: TGTGCCAGCAGTTCCCAAAAAACGGGCAATCAGCCCCAGCATTTT. The V gene is TRBV6-5, the J gene TRBJ1-5; D gene unclear. CDR1 is MNHEY, CDR2 SVGAGI, per germline. V was cut by 4 bases and J by 2 bases, with 12 bases left in between. The CDR3 consists of 15 residues.

This clone was observed a few times. This rearrangement joins TRBV7-2 to TRBJ1-3, with 7 bases matching TRBD1. The CDR3 has 14 amino acids. Germline CDR1 is SGHTA and CDR2 is FQGNSA. V dropped 3 bases and J dropped 3; count of bases not matched to a gene: 2. CDR3 sequence (DNA): TGTGCCAGCAGCTTGGGACAGATTGGAAACACCATATATTTT. Translated, it gives CASSLGQIGNTIYF.

CDR3 in DNA: TGTGCCAGTAGTATTGCGCAGGGGGCCTACGAGCAGTACTTC. Translated: CASSIAQGAYEQYF. The J gene is TRBJ2-7, the V gene TRBV19, with 7 bases identical to TRBD1. The V gene end was trimmed by 3 bases and the J gene end by 2 bases; junction bases not matched to a gene: 4. The CDR3 sequence is 14 residues long. The germline V gene encodes CDR1 LNHDA and CDR2 SQIVND (reference sequence).